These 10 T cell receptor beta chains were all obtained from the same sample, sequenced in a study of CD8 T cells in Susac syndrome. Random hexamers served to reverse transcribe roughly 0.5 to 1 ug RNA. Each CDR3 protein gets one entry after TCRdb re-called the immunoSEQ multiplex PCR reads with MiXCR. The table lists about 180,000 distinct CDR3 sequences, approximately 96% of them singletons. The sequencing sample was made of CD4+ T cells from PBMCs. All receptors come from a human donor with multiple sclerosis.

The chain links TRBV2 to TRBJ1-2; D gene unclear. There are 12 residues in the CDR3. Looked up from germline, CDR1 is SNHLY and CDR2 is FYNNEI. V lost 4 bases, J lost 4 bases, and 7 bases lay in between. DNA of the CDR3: TGTGCCAGCAGTGTCGTTCTCTATGGCTACACCTTC. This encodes CASSVVLYGYTF.

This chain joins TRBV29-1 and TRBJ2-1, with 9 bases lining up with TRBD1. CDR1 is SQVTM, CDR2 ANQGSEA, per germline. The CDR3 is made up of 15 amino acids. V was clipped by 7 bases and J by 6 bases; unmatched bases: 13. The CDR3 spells CSGWSGTGNGNEQFF. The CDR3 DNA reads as TGCAGCGGATGGAGTGGGACAGGGAATGGCAATGAGCAGTTCTTC.

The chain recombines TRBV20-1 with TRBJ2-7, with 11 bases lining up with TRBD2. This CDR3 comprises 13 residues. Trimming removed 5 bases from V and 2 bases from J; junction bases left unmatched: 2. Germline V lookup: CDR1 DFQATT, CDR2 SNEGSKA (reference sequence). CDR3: CSARLAGTYEQYF. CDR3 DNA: TGCAGTGCTCGACTAGCGGGGACCTACGAGCAGTACTTC.

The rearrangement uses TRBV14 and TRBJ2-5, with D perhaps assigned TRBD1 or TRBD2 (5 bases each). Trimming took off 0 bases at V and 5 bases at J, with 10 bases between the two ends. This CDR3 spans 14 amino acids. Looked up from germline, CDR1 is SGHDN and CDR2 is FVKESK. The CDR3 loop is CASSQDVWGETQYF. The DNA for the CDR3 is TGTGCCAGCAGCCAAGATGTGTGGGGGGAGACCCAGTACTTC. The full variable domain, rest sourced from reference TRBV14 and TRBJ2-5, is EAGVTQFPSHSVIEKGQTVTLRCDPISGHDNLYWYRRVMGKEIKFLLHFVKESKQDESGMPNNRFLAERTGGTYSTLKVQPAELEDSGVYFCASSQDVWGETQYFGPGTRLLVL.

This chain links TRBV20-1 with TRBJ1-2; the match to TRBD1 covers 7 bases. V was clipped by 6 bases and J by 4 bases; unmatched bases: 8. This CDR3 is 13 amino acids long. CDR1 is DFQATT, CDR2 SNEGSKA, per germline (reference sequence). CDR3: CSASRQGSYGYTF. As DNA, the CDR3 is TGCAGTGCGTCTCGACAGGGCTCCTATGGCTACACCTTC.

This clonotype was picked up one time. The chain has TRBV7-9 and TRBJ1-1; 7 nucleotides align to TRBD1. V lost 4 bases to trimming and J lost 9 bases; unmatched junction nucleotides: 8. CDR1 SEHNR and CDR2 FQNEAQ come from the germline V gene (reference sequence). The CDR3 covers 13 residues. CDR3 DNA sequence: TGTGCCAGCAGCTCTTCGACAGGGACTAAAGCTTTCTTT. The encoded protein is CASSSSTGTKAFF.

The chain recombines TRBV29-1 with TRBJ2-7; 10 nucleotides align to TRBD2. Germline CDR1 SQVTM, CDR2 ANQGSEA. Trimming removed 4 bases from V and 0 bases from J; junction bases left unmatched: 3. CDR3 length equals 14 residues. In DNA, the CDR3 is TGCAGCGTTGCTAGCGGGGGAGGCTCCTACGAGCAGTACTTC. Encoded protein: CSVASGGGSYEQYF.

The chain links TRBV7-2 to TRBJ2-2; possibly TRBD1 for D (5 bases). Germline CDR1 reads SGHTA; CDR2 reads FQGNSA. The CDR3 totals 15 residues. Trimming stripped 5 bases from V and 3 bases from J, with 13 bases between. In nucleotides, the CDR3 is TGTGCCAGCAGCAATCCGACAGTGTACACCGGGGAGCTGTTTTTT. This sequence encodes CASSNPTVYTGELFF.

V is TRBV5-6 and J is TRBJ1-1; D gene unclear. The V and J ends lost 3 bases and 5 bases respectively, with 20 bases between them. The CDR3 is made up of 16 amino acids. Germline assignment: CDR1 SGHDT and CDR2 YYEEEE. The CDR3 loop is CASSSRLEGLYTEAFF. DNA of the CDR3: TGTGCCAGCAGCTCACGACTAGAGGGTTTGTATACTGAAGCTTTCTTT. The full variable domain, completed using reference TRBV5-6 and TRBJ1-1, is DAGVTQSPTHLIKTRGQQVTLRCSPKSGHDTVSWYQQALGQGPQFIFQYYEEEERQRGNFPDRFSGHQFPNYSSELNVNALLLGDSALYLCASSSRLEGLYTEAFFGQGTRLTVV.

The CDR3 DNA reads TGTGCCAGCAGCGTAGGGGAGTCTCTGGGCACTGAAGCTTTCTTT. Its protein product is CASSVGESLGTEAFF. This rearrangement joins TRBV9 to TRBJ1-1; D remains ambiguous. This CDR3 has 15 residues. V gave up 0 bases and J gave up 4 bases, with 13 bases separating them. Germline-derived CDR1 and CDR2 are SGDLS and YYNGEE.